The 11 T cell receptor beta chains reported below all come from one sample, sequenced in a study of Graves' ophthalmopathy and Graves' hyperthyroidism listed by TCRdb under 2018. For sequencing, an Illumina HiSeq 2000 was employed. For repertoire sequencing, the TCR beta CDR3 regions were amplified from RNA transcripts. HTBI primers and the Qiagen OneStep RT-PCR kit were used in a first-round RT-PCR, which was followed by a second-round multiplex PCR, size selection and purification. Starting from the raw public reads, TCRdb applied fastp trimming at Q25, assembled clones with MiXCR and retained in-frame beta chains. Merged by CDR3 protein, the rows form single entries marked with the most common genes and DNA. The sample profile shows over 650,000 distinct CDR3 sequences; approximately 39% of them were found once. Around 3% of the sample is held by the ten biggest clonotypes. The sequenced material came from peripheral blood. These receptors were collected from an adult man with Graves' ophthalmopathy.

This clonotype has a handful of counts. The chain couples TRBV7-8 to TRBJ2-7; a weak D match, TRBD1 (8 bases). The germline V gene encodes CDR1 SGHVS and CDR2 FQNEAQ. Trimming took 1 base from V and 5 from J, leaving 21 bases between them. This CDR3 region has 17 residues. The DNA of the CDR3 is TGTGCCAGCAGCTTAGGGAGAGGACAGGGAGGGGGGGACGAGCAGTACTTC. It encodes CASSLGRGQGGGDEQYF.

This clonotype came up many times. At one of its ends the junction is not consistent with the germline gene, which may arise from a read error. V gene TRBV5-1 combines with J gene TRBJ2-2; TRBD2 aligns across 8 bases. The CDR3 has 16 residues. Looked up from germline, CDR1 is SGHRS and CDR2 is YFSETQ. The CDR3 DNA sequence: TGTGCCAGCAGCTTGGGTGCGGGAGGACACACCGGGGAGCTGTTTTTT. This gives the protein CASSLGAGGHTGELFF. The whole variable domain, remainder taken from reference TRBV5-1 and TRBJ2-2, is KAGVTQTPRYLIKTRGQQVTLSCSPISGHRSVSWYQQTPGQGLQFLFEYFSETQRNKGNFPGRFSGRQFSNSRSEMNVSTLELGDSALYLCASSLGAGGHTGELFFGEGSRLTVL.

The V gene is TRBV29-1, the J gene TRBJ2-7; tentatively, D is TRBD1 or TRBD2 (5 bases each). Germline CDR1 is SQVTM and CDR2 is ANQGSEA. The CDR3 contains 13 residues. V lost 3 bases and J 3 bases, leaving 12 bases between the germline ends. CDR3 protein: CSVEGTVFYEQYF. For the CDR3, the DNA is TGCAGCGTTGAGGGGACGGTGTTCTACGAGCAGTACTTC.

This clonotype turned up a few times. CDR3 in DNA: TGTGCCAGCTCACCGACGGTAGGGCGTGAAGCTTTCTTT. Protein product: CASSPTVGREAFF. The chain employs TRBV5-4 and TRBJ1-1; D unresolved. Germline values: CDR1 SGHNT, CDR2 YYREEE (reference sequence). V dropped 7 bases and J dropped 7 bases, with 17 bases sitting between them. This CDR3 region has 13 residues.

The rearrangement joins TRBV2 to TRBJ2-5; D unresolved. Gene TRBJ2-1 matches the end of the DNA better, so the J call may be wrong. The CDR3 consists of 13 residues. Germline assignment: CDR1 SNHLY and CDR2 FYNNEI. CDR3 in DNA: TGTGCCAGCAGTGAAGTTTTATTTGATGAGCAGTTCTTC. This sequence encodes CASSEVLFDEQFF.

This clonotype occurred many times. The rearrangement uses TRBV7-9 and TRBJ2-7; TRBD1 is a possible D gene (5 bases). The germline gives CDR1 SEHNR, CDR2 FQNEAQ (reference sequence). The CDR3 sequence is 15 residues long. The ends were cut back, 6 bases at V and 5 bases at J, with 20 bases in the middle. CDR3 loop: CASSSARVRSNEQYF. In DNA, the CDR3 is TGTGCCAGCAGTTCCGCCAGGGTACGGTCCAACGAGCAGTACTTC. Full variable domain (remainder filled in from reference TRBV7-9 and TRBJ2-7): DTGVSQNPRHKITKRGQNVTFRCDPISEHNRLYWYRQTLGQGPEFLTYFQNEAQLEKSRLLSDRFSAERPKGSFSTLEIQRTEQGDSAMYLCASSSARVRSNEQYFGPGTRLTVT.

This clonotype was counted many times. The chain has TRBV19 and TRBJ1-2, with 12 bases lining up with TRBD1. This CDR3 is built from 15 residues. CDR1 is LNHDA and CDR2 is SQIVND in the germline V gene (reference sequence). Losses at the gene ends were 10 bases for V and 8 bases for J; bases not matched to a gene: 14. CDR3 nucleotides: TGTGCCACCCAACCGGGACAGGGGGCGCGAGGAGGCTACACCTTC. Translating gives CATQPGQGARGGYTF.

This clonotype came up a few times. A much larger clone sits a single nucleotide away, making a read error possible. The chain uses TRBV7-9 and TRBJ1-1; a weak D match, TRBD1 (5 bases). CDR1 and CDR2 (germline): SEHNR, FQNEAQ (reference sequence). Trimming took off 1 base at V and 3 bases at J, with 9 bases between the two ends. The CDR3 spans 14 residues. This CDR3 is CASSLGGGDTEAFF. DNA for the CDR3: TGTGCCAGCAGCTTAGGGGGAGGGGACACTGAAGCTTTCTTT. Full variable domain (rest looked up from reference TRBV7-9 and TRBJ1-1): DTGVSQNPRHKITKRGQNVTFRCDPISEHNRLYWYRQTLGQGPEFLTYFQNEAQLEKSRLLSDRFSAERPKGSFSTLEIQRTEQGDSAMYLCASSLGGGDTEAFFGQGTRLTVV.

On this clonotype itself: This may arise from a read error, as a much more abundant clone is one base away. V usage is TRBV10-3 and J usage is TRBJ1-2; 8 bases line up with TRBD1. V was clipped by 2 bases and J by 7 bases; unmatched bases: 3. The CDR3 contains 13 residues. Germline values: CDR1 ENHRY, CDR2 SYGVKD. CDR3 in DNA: TGTGCCATCAGTGAGACAGGGGGAGGTGGCTACACCTTC. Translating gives CAISETGGGGYTF.

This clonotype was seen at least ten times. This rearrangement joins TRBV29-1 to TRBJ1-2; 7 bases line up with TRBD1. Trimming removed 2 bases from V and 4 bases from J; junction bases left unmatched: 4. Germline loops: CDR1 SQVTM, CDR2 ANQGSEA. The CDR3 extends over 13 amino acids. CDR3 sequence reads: CSVERDSRYGYTF. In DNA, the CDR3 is TGCAGCGTTGAACGGGACAGTCGCTATGGCTACACCTTC.

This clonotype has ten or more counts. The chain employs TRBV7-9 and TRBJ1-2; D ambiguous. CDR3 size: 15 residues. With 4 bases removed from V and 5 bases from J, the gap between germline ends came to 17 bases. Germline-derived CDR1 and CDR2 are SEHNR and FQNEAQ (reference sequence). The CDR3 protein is CASSSVLRGLYGYTF. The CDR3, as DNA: TGTGCCAGCAGCTCCGTCCTCCGAGGTTTATATGGCTACACCTTC.